One sample yielded the 18 T cell receptor beta chains listed below, sequenced in a study of PD-1 blockade in classical Hodgkin lymphoma. Using immunoSEQ multiplex PCR, the repertoire was profiled, and TCRdb retains in-frame clones only, with some absent. The data contain tens of thousands of clones, 75% to 90% of them singletons. All trial patients relapsed after autologous stem cell transplantation. The source material was peripheral blood mononuclear cells (PBMCs), sampled at baseline. These receptors were taken from a human donor with classical Hodgkin lymphoma.

The chain recombines TRBV19 with TRBJ2-7; TRBD1 matches at 9 bases. The CDR3 is 15 residues long. V trimming: 5 bases; J trimming: 12 bases; junction bases outside the gene matches: 17. Germline V lookup: CDR1 LNHDA, CDR2 SQIVND (reference sequence). This CDR3 reads CASSSPGQGAMVLYF. CDR3 in DNA: TGTGCCAGTAGTTCACCGGGACAGGGAGCGATGGTCCTGTACTTC.

This clone was picked up a small number of times. The chain uses TRBV6-5 and TRBJ1-2; TRBD1 aligns across 7 bases. CDR1 is MNHEY, CDR2 SVGAGI, per germline. The V segment lost 2 bases and the J segment 5 bases; nucleotides outside the gene matches: 2. The CDR3 has 13 amino acids. CDR3 loop: CASSYDRAYGYTF. For the CDR3, the DNA is TGTGCCAGCAGTTACGACAGGGCTTATGGCTACACCTTC.

The rearrangement uses TRBV7-9 and TRBJ1-2, with D maybe TRBD1 (6 bases). Trimming removed 4 bases from V and 3 bases from J, with 24 bases in between. The CDR3 loop spans 18 amino acids. CDR1 is SEHNR, CDR2 FQNEAQ, per germline (reference sequence). The CDR3 spells CASSSRGQGRDSDYGYTF. CDR3 nucleotides: TGTGCCAGCAGCTCCCGCGGGCAGGGGCGAGACTCAGACTATGGCTACACCTTC.

V and J are TRBV11-3 and TRBJ2-7, with D possibly TRBD2 on 6 matching bases. V shed 0 bases and J shed 0 bases, with 15 bases lying between them. The CDR3 is made up of 17 amino acids. The germline V gene has CDR1 SGHNT and CDR2 YENEEA. DNA of the CDR3: TGTGCCAGCAGCTTAGATCATTGGCGGGATTTCTCCTACGAGCAGTACTTC. Protein: CASSLDHWRDFSYEQYF.

The chain links TRBV5-4 to TRBJ2-3; the D is unclear. V was trimmed by 4 bases and J by 0 bases, leaving 3 bases between them. This CDR3 region has 12 residues. Germline V gene lookup returns CDR1 SGHNT and CDR2 YYREEE (reference sequence). CDR3 in DNA: TGTGCCAGCAGCCGAAGCACAGATACGCAGTATTTT. Translated, it gives CASSRSTDTQYF.

This chain joins TRBV6-4 and TRBJ2-2; 8 nucleotides align to TRBD2. Germline V gene sequence: CDR1 MRHNA, CDR2 SNTAGT. The CDR3 covers 15 residues. The ends lost 6 bases at V and 3 bases at J; junction bases unmatched: 6. CDR3 in DNA: TGTGCCAGCAGCAGCGGAGCGGGGGACACCGGGGAGCTGTTTTTT. This sequence encodes CASSSGAGDTGELFF.

The CDR3 spells CASSQESGSASYNEQFF. The CDR3 DNA reads TGCGCCAGCAGCCAAGAAAGTGGGTCAGCCTCCTACAATGAGCAGTTCTTC. This chain links TRBV4-1 with TRBJ2-1; unclear D gene. CDR3 length: 17 amino acids. CDR1 is MGHRA and CDR2 is YSYEKL in the germline V gene. Trimming took 0 bases from V and 0 from J, leaving 12 bases between them.

This clone appeared a single time. This sequence joins TRBV5-1 and TRBJ1-2; no definite D call. V dropped 2 bases and J dropped 1 base, with 6 bases sitting between them. CDR3 length: 13 residues. Germline V CDR1 and CDR2: SGHRS, YFSETQ. The DNA for the CDR3 is TGCGCCAGCAGCTTTACAGTTAACTATGGCTACACCTTC. Its protein is CASSFTVNYGYTF. Combining the CDR3 with reference TRBV5-1 and TRBJ1-2 gives the whole variable domain KAGVTQTPRYLIKTRGQQVTLSCSPISGHRSVSWYQQTPGQGLQFLFEYFSETQRNKGNFPGRFSGRQFSNSRSEMNVSTLELGDSALYLCASSFTVNYGYTFGSGTRLTVV.

The chain carries TRBV7-9 and TRBJ2-7; D is perhaps TRBD1 or TRBD2 (5 bases each). Germline CDR1 and CDR2: SEHNR and FQNEAQ (reference sequence). Trimming took off 5 bases at V and 9 bases at J, with 20 bases between the two ends. The CDR3 is 14 residues long. The CDR3 coding sequence is TGTGCCAGCAGCGTCGGGGACCCACTGTCCCCGCAGTACTTC. Encoded protein: CASSVGDPLSPQYF. Full variable domain (remainder filled in from reference TRBV7-9 and TRBJ2-7): DTGVSQNPRHKITKRGQNVTFRCDPISEHNRLYWYRQTLGQGPEFLTYFQNEAQLEKSRLLSDRFSAERPKGSFSTLEIQRTEQGDSAMYLCASSVGDPLSPQYFGPGTRLTVT.

The J gene is TRBJ2-5, the V gene TRBV10-3; 7 bases map to TRBD1. CDR1 is ENHRY, CDR2 SYGVKD, per germline. The CDR3 covers 12 residues. The V segment lost 5 bases and the J segment 3 bases; nucleotides outside the gene matches: 0. The CDR3 reads CAISTGEETQYF. For the CDR3, the DNA is TGTGCCATCAGTACAGGGGAAGAGACCCAGTACTTC.

This rearrangement joins TRBV18 to TRBJ2-1; D is unclear. The CDR3 contains 14 residues. V shed 2 bases and J shed 4 bases, with 9 bases lying between them. Germline-derived CDR1 and CDR2 are KGHSH and LQKENI. The CDR3 nucleotides are TGTGCCAGCTCACCAGAAGACCGGTACAATGAGCAGTTCTTC. Translated, it gives CASSPEDRYNEQFF.

V is TRBV6-5 and J is TRBJ2-3, with TRBD1 identical over 7 bases. CDR1 MNHEY and CDR2 SVGAGI come from the germline V gene. V lost 6 bases and J lost 11; bases outside the gene matches: 8. The CDR3 is made up of 12 amino acids. The CDR3 coding sequence is TGTGCCAGCAGATTAACAGGGGCCTGGCAGTATTTT. Amino acids: CASRLTGAWQYF.

The chain couples TRBV6-5 to TRBJ1-4; the D is unclear. This CDR3 is 14 amino acids long. Germline V gene sequence: CDR1 MNHEY, CDR2 SVGAGI. The V and J ends lost 5 bases and 7 bases respectively, with 14 bases between them. The CDR3 nucleotides read TGTGCCAGCAGTCAAGGTTCTCTCGGTGAAAAACTGTTTTTT. It specifies CASSQGSLGEKLFF.

The gene calls are TRBV7-9 and TRBJ2-7; D might be TRBD1 (6 bases). This CDR3 comprises 16 residues. The germline V gene encodes CDR1 SEHNR and CDR2 FQNEAQ (reference sequence). Trimming removed 1 base at V and 7 bases at J, with 20 bases between. DNA for the CDR3: TGTGCCAGCAGCTTAGGCTTACAGGGCTTCGGACGGGAGCAGTACTTC. Amino acids: CASSLGLQGFGREQYF.

The chain joins TRBV5-4 to TRBJ1-5; TRBD1 matches 10 bases. The CDR3 is 15 amino acids. Per the germline V gene, CDR1 is SGHNT and CDR2 is YYREEE (reference sequence). V trimming: 4 bases; J trimming: 4 bases; junction bases outside the gene matches: 5. The CDR3 bases are TGTGCCAGCAGCATGGGGGGACAGGGGAATCAGCCCCAGCATTTT. It codes for CASSMGGQGNQPQHF. Combining the CDR3 with reference TRBV5-4 and TRBJ1-5 gives the whole variable domain ETGVTQSPTHLIKTRGQQVTLRCSSQSGHNTVSWYQQALGQGPQFIFQYYREEENGRGNFPPRFSGLQFPNYSSELNVNALELDDSALYLCASSMGGQGNQPQHFGDGTRLSIL.

This sequence joins TRBV30 and TRBJ2-5; 8 nucleotides agree with TRBD2. The CDR3 runs to 14 residues. After removal of 2 bases from V and 5 bases from J, the junction contained 7 bases not matched to a gene. CDR1 and CDR2 from the germline V gene are GTSNPN and SVGIG (reference sequence). The CDR3 nucleotides are TGTGCCTGGAGTAGTAGCGGGACTGTGGAGACCCAGTACTTC. Translating gives CAWSSSGTVETQYF.

V is TRBV18 and J is TRBJ2-1, with 8 bases lining up with TRBD2. This CDR3 region has 16 residues. Per germline, CDR1 KGHSH and CDR2 LQKENI. V dropped 3 bases and J dropped 5; count of bases not matched to a gene: 9. CDR3 DNA: TGTGCCAGCTCACCTACCGGACTAGCCGTGAACAATGAGCAGTTCTTC. Protein: CASSPTGLAVNNEQFF.

The chain couples TRBV27 to TRBJ2-2, with D possibly TRBD2 on 6 matching bases. Germline CDR1 MNHEY, CDR2 SMNVEV (reference sequence). This CDR3 comprises 15 residues. V was cut by 4 bases and J by 1 base, with 10 bases left in between. Here the CDR3 reads CASSSGLMNTGELFF. The CDR3, as DNA: TGTGCCAGCAGTTCCGGACTAATGAACACCGGGGAGCTGTTTTTT.